The rows below give T cell receptor beta chains drawn from one sample of a study of cytomegalovirus exposure and HLA in healthy donors. Profiled with immunoSEQ multiplex PCR; TCRdb holds only in-frame clones, not every one. Of 140,000 to 150,000 clones listed, 82% were seen once; the top ten hold about 3.7%. The sample comprised PBMCs. The source of these receptors is a male donor in good health and CMV-seronegative. The CDR3 runs from the conserved cysteine through the conserved F or W. Each record gives: J gene, V gene, CDR3 protein.

TRBJ2-7	TRBV29-1	CSVEAGGAPYEQYF
TRBJ1-2	TRBV28	CASSLSSGGPYGYTF
TRBJ1-5	TRBV15	CATSSQILANNQPQHF
TRBJ1-2	TRBV14	CASSQGTGDGYTF
TRBJ2-2	TRBV29-1	CSVAGTAGELFF
TRBJ2-7	TRBV28	CASSSSTGGSYEQYF
TRBJ1-3	TRBV7-9	CSSRMGASGNTIYF
TRBJ2-1	TRBV27	CASSLLGGSVSYNEQFF
TRBJ1-4	TRBV25-1	CASSARLIEKLFF
TRBJ2-1	TRBV6-1	CASSDRRESYNEQFF
TRBJ2-2	TRBV7-3	CASSLRVAGVSGELFF
TRBJ1-2	TRBV6-5	CASSTGGDGYTF
TRBJ1-1	TRBV30	CAWSVLGQGGTEAFF
TRBJ1-2	TRBV25-1	CASNENMMGGANYGYTF
TRBJ2-1	TRBV5-3	CARSFQRERREQFF
TRBJ2-3	TRBV5-6	CASSLASAITDTQYF
TRBJ2-1	TRBV28	CASSLIWGRAASGRNEQFF
TRBJ2-7	TRBV6-1	CASSESGGEYEQYF
TRBJ2-1	TRBV4-1	CASSHREGTPIAAQFF
TRBJ2-3	TRBV19	CASSTAKERDTQYF
TRBJ1-2	TRBV7-2	CASSWGGGDYGYTF
TRBJ2-2	TRBV11-3	CASSLAGQSELFF
TRBJ1-2	TRBV13	CASSPRTGKGSYGYTF
TRBJ1-4	TRBV4-3	CASSQRDRGGEKLFF
TRBJ1-1	TRBV27	CASSLTGYGTEAFF
TRBJ2-1	TRBV9	CASSVVGGGSTYNEQFF
TRBJ2-2	TRBV27	CASSSLLAGETGELFF
TRBJ2-7	TRBV7-2	CASSSIEGPTLGEQYF
TRBJ1-4	TRBV30	CAWREKNRERGNEKLFF
TRBJ2-1	TRBV7-9	CASSLEGTWNEQFF
TRBJ1-4	TRBV9	CASSVEGTGLAELFF
TRBJ1-1	TRBV18	CASSSLTTEAFF
TRBJ2-6	TRBV7-9	CASSPPLAAGANVLTF
TRBJ1-4	TRBV19	CASSSAGWVDEKLFF
TRBJ1-2	TRBV7-9	CASSLVWTDSVYGYTF